The clone carrying this TCR beta chain has only a few counts. The antigen remains undetermined. The V segment lost 4 bases and the J segment 2 bases; nucleotides outside the gene matches: 8. This CDR3 contains 16 residues. From germline, CDR1 is MGHDK and CDR2 SYGVNS. RNA transcripts gave rise to amplified TCR beta CDR3 regions. The TCR CDR3 was amplified in a first-round RT-PCR using the HTBI primer set. A single record per CDR3 protein comes from TCRdb applying MiXCR to the multiplex PCR reads. Here the sample spans 250,000 to 300,000 distinct CDR3 sequences, roughly a fifth being singletons. Any patient presenting with uncontrolled infection, other autoimmune disease, pregnancy or lactation was left out. Diagnoses were made from clinical symptoms, serum measures (thyroxine and TRAb), thyroid ultrasound and orbital computed tomography. PBMCs were collected from a roughly 10 ml volume of fresh peripheral blood.

The data are from a study of T cells in Graves' hyperthyroidism and ophthalmopathy. The study's findings and limits: The authors' 13 V-J model separated ophthalmopathy from stable hyperthyroidism.

J is TRBJ2-4 and V is TRBV25-1, with 7 bases that match TRBD1. The source material was blood. This receptor was taken from a man aged 50 or older with Graves' ophthalmopathy. CDR3 coding DNA: TGTGCCAGCAGTGTTGGACAGGTTGGGCCCAAAAACATTCAGTACTTC. This codes for CASSVGQVGPKNIQYF.